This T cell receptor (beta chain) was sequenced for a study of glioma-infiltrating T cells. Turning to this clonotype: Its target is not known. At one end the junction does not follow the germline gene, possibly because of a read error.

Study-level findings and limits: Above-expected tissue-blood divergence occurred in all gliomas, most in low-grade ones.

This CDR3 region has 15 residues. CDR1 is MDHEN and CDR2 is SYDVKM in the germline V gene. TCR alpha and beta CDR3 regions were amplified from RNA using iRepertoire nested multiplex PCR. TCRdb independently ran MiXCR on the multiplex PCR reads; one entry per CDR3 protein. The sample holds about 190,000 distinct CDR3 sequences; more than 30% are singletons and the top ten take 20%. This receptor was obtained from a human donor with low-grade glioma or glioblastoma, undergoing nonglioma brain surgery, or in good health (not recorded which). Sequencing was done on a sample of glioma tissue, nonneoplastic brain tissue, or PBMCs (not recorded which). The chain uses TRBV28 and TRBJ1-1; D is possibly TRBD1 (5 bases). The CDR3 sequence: CASPPAGMFNTVAFF. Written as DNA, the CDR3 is TGTGCCAGCCCCCCGGCAGGGATGTTCAACACTGTAGCTTTCTTT. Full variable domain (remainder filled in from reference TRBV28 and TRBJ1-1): DVKVTQSSRYLVKRTGEKVFLECVQDMDHENMFWYRQDPGLGLRLIYFSYDVKMKEKGDIPEGYSVSREKKERFSLILESASTNQTSMYLCASPPAGMFNTVAFFGQGTRLTVV.